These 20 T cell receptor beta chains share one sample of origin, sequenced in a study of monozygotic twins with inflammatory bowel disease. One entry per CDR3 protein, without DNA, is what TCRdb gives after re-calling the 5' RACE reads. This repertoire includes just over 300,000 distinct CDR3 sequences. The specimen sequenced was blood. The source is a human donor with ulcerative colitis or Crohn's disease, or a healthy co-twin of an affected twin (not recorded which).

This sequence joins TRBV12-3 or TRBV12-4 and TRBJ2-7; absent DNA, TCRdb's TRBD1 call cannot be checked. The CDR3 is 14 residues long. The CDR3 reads CASRQSNRGSEQYF.

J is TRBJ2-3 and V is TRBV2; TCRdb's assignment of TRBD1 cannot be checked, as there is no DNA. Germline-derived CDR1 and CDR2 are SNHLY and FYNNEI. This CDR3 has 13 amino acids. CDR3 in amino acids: CARKDRGADTQYF.

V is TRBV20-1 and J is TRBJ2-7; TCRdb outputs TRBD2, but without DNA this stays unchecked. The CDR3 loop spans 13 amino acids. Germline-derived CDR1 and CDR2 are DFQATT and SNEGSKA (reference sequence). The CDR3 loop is CSARTPYNYEQYF.

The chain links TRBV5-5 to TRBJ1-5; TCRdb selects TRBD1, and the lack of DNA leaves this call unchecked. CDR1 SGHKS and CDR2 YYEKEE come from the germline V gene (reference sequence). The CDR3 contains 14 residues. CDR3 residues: CASSLGPRTPAQHF.

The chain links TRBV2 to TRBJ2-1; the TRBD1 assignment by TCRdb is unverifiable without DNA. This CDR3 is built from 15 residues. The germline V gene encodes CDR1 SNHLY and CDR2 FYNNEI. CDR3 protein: CASSGPGLSYNEQFF.

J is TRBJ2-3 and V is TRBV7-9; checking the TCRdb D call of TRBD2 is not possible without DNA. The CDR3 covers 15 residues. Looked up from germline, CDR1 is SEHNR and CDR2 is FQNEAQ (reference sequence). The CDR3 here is CASSPTGSGTDTQYF.

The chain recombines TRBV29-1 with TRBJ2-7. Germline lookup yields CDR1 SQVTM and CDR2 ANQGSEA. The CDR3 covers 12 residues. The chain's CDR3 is CSARREPYEQYF.

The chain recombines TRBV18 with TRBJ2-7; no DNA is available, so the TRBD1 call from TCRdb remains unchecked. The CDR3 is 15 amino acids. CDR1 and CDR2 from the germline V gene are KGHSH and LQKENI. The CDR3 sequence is CASSPRGTSSYEQYF.

This CDR3 is CASSQDWSYNEQFF. The chain combines TRBV4-3 with TRBJ2-1. The germline gives CDR1 LGHNA, CDR2 YSLEER. The CDR3 totals 14 residues.

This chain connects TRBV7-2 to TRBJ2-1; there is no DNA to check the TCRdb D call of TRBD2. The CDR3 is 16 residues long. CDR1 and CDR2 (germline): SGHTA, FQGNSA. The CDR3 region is CASSARSRGGSNEQFF.

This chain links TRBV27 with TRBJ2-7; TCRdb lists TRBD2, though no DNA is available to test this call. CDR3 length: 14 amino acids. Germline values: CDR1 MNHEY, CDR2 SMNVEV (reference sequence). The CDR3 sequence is CASTAAGGRYEQYF.

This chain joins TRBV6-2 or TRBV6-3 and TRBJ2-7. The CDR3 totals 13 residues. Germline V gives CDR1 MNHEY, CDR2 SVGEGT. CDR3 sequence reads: CASSYNTIYEQYF.

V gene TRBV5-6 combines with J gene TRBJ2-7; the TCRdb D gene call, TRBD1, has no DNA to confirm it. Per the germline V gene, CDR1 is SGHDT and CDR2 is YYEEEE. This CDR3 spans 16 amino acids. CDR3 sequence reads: CASSAGQGARSYEQYF. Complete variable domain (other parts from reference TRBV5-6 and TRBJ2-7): DAGVTQSPTHLIKTRGQQVTLRCSPKSGHDTVSWYQQALGQGPQFIFQYYEEEERQRGNFPDRFSGHQFPNYSSELNVNALLLGDSALYLCASSAGQGARSYEQYFGPGTRLTVT.

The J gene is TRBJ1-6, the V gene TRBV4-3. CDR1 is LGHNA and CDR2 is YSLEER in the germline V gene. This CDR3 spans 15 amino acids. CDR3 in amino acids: CASSQGYTYNSPLHF.

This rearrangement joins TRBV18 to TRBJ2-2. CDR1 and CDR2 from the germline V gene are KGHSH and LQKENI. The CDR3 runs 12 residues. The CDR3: CASSPGPGELFF.

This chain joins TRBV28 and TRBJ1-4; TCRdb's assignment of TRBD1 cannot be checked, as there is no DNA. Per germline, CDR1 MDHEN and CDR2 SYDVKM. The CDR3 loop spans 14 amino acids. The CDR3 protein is CASSLTGRNEKLFF. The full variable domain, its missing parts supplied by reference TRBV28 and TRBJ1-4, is DVKVTQSSRYLVKRTGEKVFLECVQDMDHENMFWYRQDPGLGLRLIYFSYDVKMKEKGDIPEGYSVSREKKERFSLILESASTNQTSMYLCASSLTGRNEKLFFGSGTQLSVL.

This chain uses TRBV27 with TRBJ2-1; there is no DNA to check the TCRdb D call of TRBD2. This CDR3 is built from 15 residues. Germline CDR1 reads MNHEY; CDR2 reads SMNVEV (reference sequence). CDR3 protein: CASSLEGFRENEQFF.

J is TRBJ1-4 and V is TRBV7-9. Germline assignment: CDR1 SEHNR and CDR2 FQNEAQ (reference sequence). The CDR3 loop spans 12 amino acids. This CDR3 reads CAHGTADEKLFF.

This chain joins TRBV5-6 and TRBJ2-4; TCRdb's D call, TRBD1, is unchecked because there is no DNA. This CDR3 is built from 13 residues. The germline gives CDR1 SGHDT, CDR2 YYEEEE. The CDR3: CASGDTSKNIQYF.

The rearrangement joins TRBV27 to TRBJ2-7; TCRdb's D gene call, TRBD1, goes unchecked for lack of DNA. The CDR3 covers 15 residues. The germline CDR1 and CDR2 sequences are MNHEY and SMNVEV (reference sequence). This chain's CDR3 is CASRKRDSISYEQYF.